The T cell receptor beta chain described here comes from a study of blood T cell repertoires in COVID-19. Overall study: The United States, Italy and Spain were the sources of the acute and convalescent COVID-19 samples. Sample material is recorded as cDNA or gDNA derived from T cells, B-cell-depleted T cells, or PBMCs.

Trimming removed 5 bases from V and 7 bases from J; junction bases left unmatched: 9. The CDR3 length is 14 residues. Germline CDR1 reads LNHDA; CDR2 reads SQIVND (reference sequence). Patients of the Seattle cohort, enrolled during active infection, were followed longitudinally. Source study methods: It was from reference gene primer amplification that nucleated cell counts were estimated. Assay: immunoSEQ multiplex PCR; the TCRdb copy retains only in-frame clones and omits some. V and J calls and clone size are given by that table; D and trimming were obtained from the DNA. Of 150,000 to 250,000 clones in the sample, 94% were seen once.

Material for sequencing was peripheral blood. The chain couples TRBV19 to TRBJ1-2; 8 bases fit TRBD1. The clonotype was recovered from a man aged 30 to 45 with COVID-19, enrolled during active disease. In DNA, the CDR3 is TGTGCCAGTAGTCATCTCCAGGGGGCGTCTGGCTACACCTTC. Its translation: CASSHLQGASGYTF.